The 26 T cell receptor beta chains in this list originate from one sample, sequenced in a study of T cells in Graves' hyperthyroidism and ophthalmopathy. Amplification targeted TCR beta CDR3 regions from RNA transcripts. The HTBI primer set served for first-round RT-PCR of the TCR CDR3. TCRdb reprocessed the multiplex PCR reads via MiXCR and lists one record per CDR3 protein. The top ten hold about 5% of the sample, which has approximately 410,000 distinct CDR3 sequences, about an eighth seen once. The specimen was blood. Every receptor here comes from a woman aged 18 to 35 with Graves' hyperthyroidism.

This clonotype has a count of ten or more. The chain couples TRBV3-1 to TRBJ1-5; D ambiguous. CDR3 length: 19 residues. Germline-derived CDR1 and CDR2 are LGHDT and YNNKEL (reference sequence). V dropped 0 bases and J dropped 0 bases, with 18 bases sitting between them. In DNA, the CDR3 is TGTGCCAGCAGCCAAGATTTTCCCAGTGTTGGAACTAGCAATCAGCCCCAGCATTTT. Amino acids: CASSQDFPSVGTSNQPQHF.

This clonotype has ten or more counts. The chain couples TRBV30 to TRBJ2-7; D perhaps matches TRBD2 (6 bases). V was trimmed by 1 base and J by 3 bases, leaving 28 bases between them. The CDR3 loop spans 19 amino acids. Germline CDR1 and CDR2: GTSNPN and SVGIG (reference sequence). CDR3 bases: TGTGCCTGGAGTGGGGGCTTATCCGTGCGGGGTATGGTAAGCTACGAGCAGTACTTC. Its protein product is CAWSGGLSVRGMVSYEQYF.

This clonotype has just a few counts. The rearrangement links TRBV20-1 to TRBJ2-2; D is ambiguous. V lost 1 base to trimming and J lost 3 bases, with 12 bases between them. The CDR3 runs to 15 residues. Germline V gene sequence: CDR1 DFQATT, CDR2 SNEGSKA (reference sequence). Here the CDR3 DNA reads TGCAGTGCTAGAGTGGCGCGGTCCCACACCGGGGAGCTGTTTTTT. As protein: CSARVARSHTGELFF.

Many counts were recorded for this clonotype. This chain links TRBV24-1 with TRBJ2-1, with 7 bases fitting TRBD2. V lost 3 bases, J lost 7 bases, and 14 bases stayed unmatched. The CDR3 totals 17 residues. CDR1 and CDR2 from the germline V gene are KGHDR and SFDVKD. Written as DNA, the CDR3 is TGTGCCACCAGTGATGGGGAGCGGGGATTCGGTAGGAATGAGCAGTTCTTC. Its translation is CATSDGERGFGRNEQFF.

The genes are TRBV9 and TRBJ2-7, with 7 bases fitting TRBD2. The trim removed 3 bases at V and 0 bases at J, leaving 9 bases unmatched. The CDR3 has 16 amino acids. Germline-derived CDR1 and CDR2 are SGDLS and YYNGEE. CDR3 DNA: TGTGCCAGCAGCGCCACCTCAGCGGGGAGCTCCTACGAGCAGTACTTC. Translated, it gives CASSATSAGSSYEQYF.

This clonotype was seen at least ten times. The V call is TRBV20-1, the J call TRBJ1-1; 8 bases match TRBD1. Germline CDR1 DFQATT, CDR2 SNEGSKA (reference sequence). J lost 11 bases, V lost 3 bases, and 5 bases had no gene match. The CDR3 has 11 amino acids. The CDR3, as DNA: TGCAGTGCTAGCCGTCACAGGGGGGCTTTCTTT. The encoded protein is CSASRHRGAFF.

This clonotype was seen more than once but under ten times. V is TRBV5-4 and J is TRBJ1-1, with D tentatively TRBD1 (5 bases). Trimming cost V 0 bases and J 8 bases, with 17 bases left between them. The germline gives CDR1 SGHNT, CDR2 YYREEE (reference sequence). The CDR3 runs to 15 residues. The CDR3 DNA sequence: TGTGCCAGCAGCTTGGTGGGCAGGGTAGTAGGGGAAGCTTTCTTT. The encoded protein is CASSLVGRVVGEAFF.

This clonotype was recorded at least ten times. The chain employs TRBV2 and TRBJ2-7; D might be TRBD1 or TRBD2, each matching 5 bases. This CDR3 has 15 residues. CDR1 and CDR2 from the germline V gene are SNHLY and FYNNEI. The V end lost 6 bases, the J end lost 1 base, and 16 bases lay between the germline ends. The CDR3 coding sequence is TGTGCCAGCAGCGGTGGGGGTCTTCAGTCCTACGAGCAGTACTTC. Its translation: CASSGGGLQSYEQYF.

This clonotype has ten or more counts. The rearrangement links TRBV28 to TRBJ2-2; D is perhaps TRBD2 (6 bases). Looked up from germline, CDR1 is MDHEN and CDR2 is SYDVKM. V was pared by 8 bases and J by 4 bases, with 17 bases between. The CDR3 covers 15 residues. CDR3 DNA sequence: TGTGCCAGCCGTACTAGCTATGTTGGCACCGGGGAGCTGTTTTTT. It yields the protein CASRTSYVGTGELFF.

This clonotype was detected a few times. This sequence joins TRBV7-9 and TRBJ1-1; the D is unclear. Trimming removed 10 bases from V and 5 bases from J, with 11 bases in between. Germline V CDR1 and CDR2: SEHNR, FQNEAQ (reference sequence). The CDR3 loop spans 11 amino acids. The CDR3 reads CAMGSGTEAFF. CDR3 DNA sequence: TGTGCCATGGGGTCGGGGACTGAAGCTTTCTTT.

This clonotype was seen a few times. The CDR3 loop is CASSSGALQETQYF. The CDR3 region has the DNA TGCGCCAGCAGCTCTGGGGCGCTGCAGGAGACCCAGTACTTC. This chain connects TRBV5-1 to TRBJ2-5; tentative D call: TRBD1 (5 bases). CDR1 SGHRS and CDR2 YFSETQ come from the germline V gene. The ends were cut back, 3 bases at V and 5 bases at J, with 14 bases in the middle. The CDR3 sequence is 14 residues long.

The chain employs TRBV20-1 and TRBJ1-2, with no clear D. The germline gives CDR1 DFQATT, CDR2 SNEGSKA (reference sequence). V lost 2 bases and J 0 bases, leaving 13 bases between the germline ends. This CDR3 comprises 15 residues. CDR3 sequence: CSARPAGRANYGYTF. DNA for the CDR3: TGCAGTGCTAGACCAGCGGGGAGAGCTAACTATGGCTACACCTTC.

This clonotype was seen a handful of times. This may be a read error: a much more frequent sequence differs by one nucleotide. The conserved phenylalanine or tryptophan is not found at the CDR3 terminus, so this likely reflects a read error. The chain joins TRBV27 to TRBJ2-7; D is possibly TRBD2 (6 bases). Looked up from germline, CDR1 is MNHEY and CDR2 is SMNVEV (reference sequence). V shed 1 base and J shed 1 base, with 8 bases lying between them. The CDR3 extends over 14 amino acids. The CDR3 region is CASSLLRESYEQYL. As DNA, the CDR3 is TGTGCCAGCAGTTTATTGCGGGAATCCTACGAGCAGTACCTC.

This clonotype was recorded many times. The V call is TRBV2, the J call TRBJ1-2; D is possibly TRBD1 (5 bases). CDR1 is SNHLY and CDR2 is FYNNEI in the germline V gene. This CDR3 region has 14 residues. The V end was cut by 7 bases, the J end by 8 bases, with 20 bases between. The CDR3 sequence: CASIPGLITDGYTF. In DNA form, the CDR3 reads TGTGCCAGCATCCCGGGACTGATAACCGACGGCTACACCTTC.

This clonotype is labeled medium-sized (0.01 to 0.1%). This chain links TRBV28 with TRBJ2-1; no reliable D call. The CDR3 spans 13 residues. Trimming stripped 3 bases from V and 6 bases from J, with 9 bases between. Germline values: CDR1 MDHEN, CDR2 SYDVKM. The CDR3: CASSFRSGNEQFF. CDR3 bases: TGTGCCAGCAGTTTCAGGAGTGGCAATGAGCAGTTCTTC.

This clonotype was observed a few times. V and J are TRBV6-2 or TRBV6-3 and TRBJ1-5; no clear D gene. The CDR3 has 16 amino acids. V lost 2 bases to trimming and J lost 4 bases, with 15 bases between them. The germline V gene encodes CDR1 MNHEY and CDR2 SVGEGT. The CDR3 DNA is TGTGCCAGCAGTTACGGGGTTTGGTTGCCAAATCAGCCCCAGCATTTT. This gives the protein CASSYGVWLPNQPQHF.

This clonotype was observed a handful of times. CDR3 DNA: TGCGCCAGCAGCCAAGAGTGGTTTGGCTATGGCTACACCTTC. It codes for CASSQEWFGYGYTF. The chain is built from TRBV4-1 and TRBJ1-2; D ambiguous. The CDR3 sequence is 14 residues long. Germline V lookup: CDR1 MGHRA, CDR2 YSYEKL. Between the trimmed V and J ends, which lost 0 bases and 4 bases, there was a span of 9 bases.

This clonotype was detected a few times. A much larger clone differs from this one at a single base, so this may be a read error. The chain employs TRBV28 and TRBJ2-7; D ambiguous. V was trimmed by 7 bases and J by 8 bases, leaving 9 bases between them. CDR1 is MDHEN, CDR2 SYDVKM, per germline. The CDR3 is 10 residues long. The CDR3 region is CASNDGKQYF. Here the CDR3 DNA reads TGTGCCAGCAACGATGGCAAGCAGTACTTC.

This clonotype was seen ten or more times. The chain links TRBV6-2 or TRBV6-3 to TRBJ2-7; 8 bases are shared with TRBD2. The CDR3 loop spans 15 amino acids. The J segment lost 3 bases and the V segment lost 5 bases, leaving 9 bases of the junction unmatched. From germline, CDR1 is MNHEY and CDR2 SVGEGT. The CDR3 nucleotides read TGTGCCAGCAGTAGAAGCGGGAGTACCGGCTACGAGCAGTACTTC. Its translation: CASSRSGSTGYEQYF.

The table lists this clonotype with many counts. The V call is TRBV28, the J call TRBJ1-5, with no clear D. Germline CDR1 reads MDHEN; CDR2 reads SYDVKM. V dropped 6 bases and J dropped 0 bases, with 15 bases sitting between them. The CDR3 length is 16 residues. The CDR3 is CASSPLVRISNQPQHF. The DNA for the CDR3 is TGTGCCAGCAGCCCGCTAGTACGGATTAGCAATCAGCCCCAGCATTTT.

This chain connects TRBV10-2 to TRBJ2-7, with 7 positions matching TRBD1. Germline assignment: CDR1 WSHSY and CDR2 SAAADI. Germline trimming cut 10 bases from V and 0 bases from J; bases unmatched to any gene: 6. The CDR3 totals 13 residues. CDR3 coding DNA: TGCGCCATACAGGGGTCCCCCTCCTACGAGCAGTACTTC. It yields the protein CAIQGSPSYEQYF.

This clonotype was counted at least ten times. The V call is TRBV11-2, the J call TRBJ1-1; the D gene is possibly TRBD1 (5 bases). CDR3 size: 12 residues. Germline loops: CDR1 SGHAT, CDR2 FQNNGV. Trimming removed 0 bases from V and 10 bases from J, with 9 bases in between. CDR3 sequence: CASSLERTSAFF. The CDR3 region has the DNA TGTGCCAGCAGCTTAGAGCGGACATCAGCTTTCTTT.

This clonotype was observed many times. The chain recombines TRBV28 with TRBJ2-1; the D gene is possibly TRBD2 (6 bases). This CDR3 spans 17 amino acids. The V gene's germline CDR1 is MDHEN and CDR2 SYDVKM. Between the trimmed V and J ends, which lost 5 bases and 1 base, there was a span of 18 bases. CDR3 residues: CASSPPAGWTSYNEQFF. The CDR3 nucleotides are TGTGCCAGCAGTCCCCCTGCGGGGTGGACTTCCTACAATGAGCAGTTCTTC.

This clonotype came up many times. The chain links TRBV5-1 to TRBJ1-1, with D tentatively TRBD1 (5 bases). Germline CDR1 SGHRS, CDR2 YFSETQ. The CDR3 consists of 15 residues. Trimming pared 0 bases from V and 0 bases from J, leaving 9 bases between. CDR3 region: CASSLGGNMNTEAFF. The CDR3 coding sequence is TGCGCCAGCAGCTTGGGGGGGAACATGAACACTGAAGCTTTCTTT.

This clonotype was observed at least ten times. The V gene is TRBV28, the J gene TRBJ1-4, with TRBD1 identical over 9 bases. Germline V CDR1 and CDR2: MDHEN, SYDVKM. The CDR3 extends over 14 amino acids. Trimming took 3 bases from V and 7 from J; bases not matched to a gene: 3. CDR3 loop: CASSFRDRAEKLFF. Here the CDR3 DNA reads TGTGCCAGCAGTTTCCGGGACAGGGCTGAAAAACTGTTTTTT. Using reference TRBV28 and TRBJ1-4 for the parts outside the CDR3, the full variable domain is DVKVTQSSRYLVKRTGEKVFLECVQDMDHENMFWYRQDPGLGLRLIYFSYDVKMKEKGDIPEGYSVSREKKERFSLILESASTNQTSMYLCASSFRDRAEKLFFGSGTQLSVL.

As regards this clonotype: A read error may explain this, as a much larger clone is one base away. J is TRBJ1-1 and V is TRBV30, with no clear D. Germline values: CDR1 GTSNPN, CDR2 SVGIG (reference sequence). This CDR3 spans 15 amino acids. V was pared by 0 bases and J by 0 bases, with 11 bases between. The CDR3 reads CAWSVREYLNTEAFF. CDR3 nucleotides: TGTGCCTGGAGTGTACGAGAATACTTGAACACTGAAGCTTTCTTT.